This TCR beta chain was sequenced for a study of blood T cell repertoires in COVID-19. Study-wide background: Sources were T cells, B-cell-depleted T cells, or PBMCs; the material itself was cDNA or gDNA.

CDR1 SGHDT and CDR2 YYEEEE come from the germline V gene. The V segment lost 4 bases and the J segment 2 bases; nucleotides outside the gene matches: 11. This CDR3 is built from 17 residues. Using immunoSEQ multiplex PCR, the repertoire was profiled, and TCRdb retains in-frame clones only, with some absent. The profile covers about 52,000 clones, with 70% to 90% appearing a single time and around 13% taken by the ten largest. Sequencing used peripheral blood. This receptor was identified in an older man with acute or convalescent COVID-19. The chain employs TRBV5-6 and TRBJ1-5; TRBD1 matches at 8 bases. In nucleotides, the CDR3 is TGTGCCAGCAGCAGCCTGACAGGGGACGAGGGCAATCAGCCCCAGCATTTT. Protein: CASSSLTGDEGNQPQHF.